What follows are 30 T cell receptor beta chains derived from one specimen sequenced in a study of spatial heterogeneity in lung cancer. Whole-study results and caveats: Expanded intratumoral alpha and beta TCR counts tracked tumor mutation counts.

Their specific antigens are unknown. TCRdb reprocessed the 5' RACE reads with MiXCR, giving one entry per CDR3 protein. The profile shows about 100,000 distinct CDR3 sequences, nearly 4.5% of them singletons. The time point was: sample taken at primary tumor resection. The material sequenced was lung tumor tissue, taken at surgery. The receptors stem from a male donor with early-stage non-small cell lung cancer.

This clonotype was observed many times. J is TRBJ2-3 and V is TRBV5-1; D might be TRBD1 (5 bases). The CDR3 covers 17 residues. Germline CDR1 and CDR2: SGHRS and YFSETQ. The V end was cut by 2 bases, the J end by 0 bases, with 16 bases between. This CDR3 is CASSLFSLDMSTDTQYF. The CDR3 DNA reads TGCGCCAGCAGCTTATTCTCCCTGGACATGAGCACAGATACGCAGTATTTT.

The chain recombines TRBV7-8 with TRBJ2-5; no clear D gene. Germline V gives CDR1 SGHVS, CDR2 FQNEAQ. The V and J ends lost 3 bases and 4 bases respectively, with 15 bases between them. This CDR3 region has 15 residues. CDR3 in DNA: TGTGCCAGCAGCTTGCAGCCTTTGTCCTTAGAGACCCAGTACTTC. Protein sequence: CASSLQPLSLETQYF. The full variable domain, its missing parts supplied by reference TRBV7-8 and TRBJ2-5, is GAGVSQSPRYKVAKRGQDVALRCDPISGHVSLFWYQQALGQGPEFLTYFQNEAQLDKSGLPSDRFFAERPEGSVSTLKIQRTQQEDSAVYLCASSLQPLSLETQYFGPGTRLLVL.

This clonotype has a count of ten or more. The rearrangement joins TRBV29-1 to TRBJ2-5; D gene ambiguous. Per germline, CDR1 SQVTM and CDR2 ANQGSEA. This CDR3 is built from 14 residues. V lost 1 base and J 1 base, leaving 10 bases between the germline ends. CDR3 sequence (DNA): TGCAGCGTTGAAGCCGCAGAACTCCAAGAGACCCAGTACTTC. It codes for CSVEAAELQETQYF. The entire variable domain, with the rest obtained from reference TRBV29-1 and TRBJ2-5, is as follows: SAVISQKPSRDICQRGTSLTIQCQVDSQVTMMFWYRQQPGQSLTLIATANQGSEATYESGFVIDKFPISRPNLTFSTLTVSNMSPEDSSIYLCSVEAAELQETQYFGPGTRLLVL.

The rearrangement joins TRBV7-9 to TRBJ2-2; 7 bases map to TRBD1. V was clipped by 6 bases and J by 6 bases; unmatched bases: 7. The CDR3 covers 14 residues. Germline-derived CDR1 and CDR2 are SEHNR and FQNEAQ (reference sequence). The CDR3 sequence is CASRLSTGPGELFF. The CDR3 nucleotides are TGTGCCAGCAGACTTTCGACAGGGCCCGGGGAGCTGTTTTTT.

This clonotype was seen at least ten times. The chain couples TRBV18 to TRBJ1-4, with a possible D match to TRBD1 (6 bases). With 8 bases removed from V and 0 bases from J, the gap between germline ends came to 19 bases. Germline CDR1 and CDR2: KGHSH and LQKENI. The CDR3 runs 17 residues. Here the CDR3 reads CASQRQANAATNEKLFF. The CDR3 region has the DNA TGTGCCAGCCAGAGACAGGCAAATGCTGCAACTAATGAAAAACTGTTTTTT.

This clonotype was seen repeatedly, ten times or more. J is TRBJ2-5 and V is TRBV5-1, with TRBD1 matching 9 bases. The V gene's germline CDR1 is SGHRS and CDR2 YFSETQ. V dropped 1 base and J dropped 3; count of bases not matched to a gene: 4. The CDR3 loop spans 15 amino acids. CDR3 region: CASSLTGGAEETQYF. CDR3 DNA: TGCGCCAGCAGCTTGACAGGGGGCGCGGAAGAGACCCAGTACTTC.

This clonotype was recorded many times. The chain links TRBV4-2 to TRBJ1-1; tentatively, D is TRBD1 (6 bases). The CDR3 contains 18 residues. V lost 0 bases to trimming and J lost 5 bases, with 22 bases between them. Germline CDR1 reads LGHNA; CDR2 reads YNFKEQ. This CDR3 reads CASSQDGDGGRKGTEAFF. The DNA for the CDR3 is TGTGCCAGCAGCCAAGACGGTGACGGGGGCAGGAAAGGGACTGAAGCTTTCTTT.

This clonotype was detected ten times or more. The chain employs TRBV29-1 and TRBJ2-7, with D tentatively TRBD1 (6 bases). Germline V CDR1 and CDR2: SQVTM, ANQGSEA. The CDR3 covers 12 residues. V gave up 8 bases and J gave up 4 bases, with 15 bases separating them. DNA for the CDR3: TGCAGCATTCAGACAGGCGGATACGAGCAGTACTTC. It translates to CSIQTGGYEQYF.

On this clonotype: A read error is possible here, since a much larger clone lies one base away. The chain joins TRBV5-1 to TRBJ2-7; 7 bases map to TRBD2. The CDR3 is 14 residues long. Germline CDR1 SGHRS, CDR2 YFSETQ. V was pared by 4 bases and J by 3 bases, with 7 bases of the junction left unmatched. This CDR3 reads CASSMSGGNYEQYF. The CDR3 DNA reads TGCGCCAGCAGCATGTCGGGAGGTAACTACGAGCAGTACTTC.

This clonotype was counted at least ten times. The chain joins TRBV4-1 to TRBJ1-4, with a weak D call TRBD1 (5 bases). The CDR3 runs to 15 residues. Trimming pared 1 base from V and 6 bases from J, leaving 12 bases between. Per germline, CDR1 MGHRA and CDR2 YSYEKL. This chain's CDR3 is CASSQVPGPYEKLFF. The CDR3 nucleotides are TGCGCCAGCAGCCAAGTACCAGGGCCATATGAAAAACTGTTTTTT.

The chain carries TRBV5-1 and TRBJ1-2, with no clear D. Germline loops: CDR1 SGHRS, CDR2 YFSETQ. V was trimmed by 4 bases and J by 0 bases, leaving 13 bases between them. There are 15 residues in the CDR3. CDR3 sequence: CASSEGDAANYGYTF. The CDR3 DNA reads as TGCGCCAGCAGCGAGGGCGACGCAGCTAACTATGGCTACACCTTC.

The chain joins TRBV11-2 to TRBJ2-5, with 16 bases aligning to TRBD2. Germline CDR1 is SGHAT and CDR2 is FQNNGV. This CDR3 is 19 amino acids long. V shed 1 base and J 0 bases; nucleotides not matched to a gene: 5. CDR3 bases: TGTGCCAGCAGCTTAGGCGGGACTAGCGGGAGGGACCACCAAGAGACCCAGTACTTC. Encoded protein: CASSLGGTSGRDHQETQYF.

This clonotype has a count of ten or more. The chain links TRBV24-1 to TRBJ2-2; D is tentatively TRBD1 or TRBD2 (7 bases each). The V gene lost 4 bases and the J gene lost 7 bases, with 18 bases spanning the gap. The length of the CDR3 is 16 residues. Germline V gene lookup returns CDR1 KGHDR and CDR2 SFDVKD. The CDR3 spells CATSDAREGAFGELFF. Here the CDR3 DNA reads TGTGCCACCAGTGACGCCAGGGAGGGGGCCTTCGGGGAGCTGTTTTTT.

This clonotype showed up many times. The chain couples TRBV7-8 to TRBJ2-1; tentatively, D is TRBD2 (5 bases). Deletions cut 5 bases from V and 4 bases from J, with 18 bases between. CDR3 length: 16 residues. Germline-derived CDR1 and CDR2 are SGHVS and FQNEAQ. The CDR3 coding sequence is TGTGCCAGCAGCCGTACAATGAGCGGAATTTACAATGAGCAGTTCTTC. Amino acid sequence: CASSRTMSGIYNEQFF.

This clonotype was recorded many times. The rearrangement uses TRBV11-2 and TRBJ1-1, with a weak D call TRBD1 (5 bases). The CDR3 consists of 14 residues. The V and J ends lost 5 bases and 1 base respectively, with 11 bases between them. Germline-derived CDR1 and CDR2 are SGHAT and FQNNGV. The CDR3 sequence is CASSRRTSNTEAFF. The CDR3 DNA reads TGTGCCAGCAGCCGACGGACATCGAACACTGAAGCTTTCTTT.

This clonotype has ten or more counts. This chain connects TRBV5-1 to TRBJ1-4; weak D call: TRBD1 (5 bases). The germline gives CDR1 SGHRS, CDR2 YFSETQ. The V end lost 0 bases, the J end lost 4 bases, and 10 bases lay between the germline ends. The CDR3 is 15 residues long. CDR3 bases: TGCGCCAGCAGCTTGGGCTTAGACAGTAATGAAAAACTGTTTTTT. Translating gives CASSLGLDSNEKLFF.

This clonotype was seen many times. The genes are TRBV6-2 or TRBV6-3 and TRBJ2-7; weak D call: TRBD1 (6 bases). Between the trimmed V and J ends, which lost 7 bases and 6 bases, there was a span of 13 bases. Germline CDR1 MNHEY, CDR2 SVGEGT. The CDR3 runs to 12 residues. The CDR3 coding sequence is TGTGCCAGCACGCGGATACAGGGCGAGCAGTACTTC. Translating it yields CASTRIQGEQYF.

This clonotype was counted at least ten times. V gene TRBV6-5 combines with J gene TRBJ2-3; D is unresolved. The CDR3 is 13 residues long. Germline V gene data show CDR1 as MNHEY and CDR2 as SVGAGI. V was trimmed by 6 bases and J by 2 bases, leaving 9 bases between them. CDR3 sequence reads: CASRAPATDTQYF. Here the CDR3 DNA reads TGTGCCAGCAGGGCCCCTGCCACAGATACGCAGTATTTT.

In this sample, this clonotype turned up many times. The V and J genes are TRBV10-1 and TRBJ1-2; D perhaps matches TRBD1 (6 bases). V was clipped by 7 bases and J by 2 bases, with 14 bases between them. The CDR3 is 14 amino acids. Germline CDR1 WNHNN, CDR2 SYGVQD (reference sequence). The CDR3 reads CASIMGAANYGYTF. CDR3 bases: TGCGCCAGCATCATGGGGGCAGCCAACTATGGCTACACCTTC.

At least ten counts were recorded for this clonotype. V and J are TRBV20-1 and TRBJ2-3; D perhaps matches TRBD1 (6 bases). CDR1 and CDR2 from the germline V gene are DFQATT and SNEGSKA (reference sequence). The CDR3 consists of 14 residues. The V end was cut by 5 bases, the J end by 6 bases, with 18 bases between. CDR3 protein: CSALDSYPSDTQYF. For the CDR3, the DNA is TGCAGTGCTCTGGACAGCTACCCTTCGGATACGCAGTATTTT.

The table lists this clonotype with many counts. The V call is TRBV9, the J call TRBJ2-2; 9 bases map to TRBD2. The germline V gene encodes CDR1 SGDLS and CDR2 YYNGEE. The J segment lost 0 bases and the V segment lost 2 bases, leaving 2 bases of the junction unmatched. The CDR3 is 16 amino acids. The CDR3 protein is CASSVGLAPNTGELFF. For the CDR3, the DNA is TGTGCCAGCAGCGTCGGACTAGCGCCGAACACCGGGGAGCTGTTTTTT. The whole variable domain, filled in from reference TRBV9 and TRBJ2-2, reads DSGVTQTPKHLITATGQRVTLRCSPRSGDLSVYWYQQSLDQGLQFLIQYYNGEERAKGNILERFSAQQFPDLHSELNLSSLELGDSALYFCASSVGLAPNTGELFFGEGSRLTVL.

This clonotype was seen a few times. The CDR3 region has the DNA TGTGCCAGCAGTAGGAGGGGAGACACAGATACGCAGTATTTT. Protein product: CASSRRGDTDTQYF. The rearrangement uses TRBV6-1 and TRBJ2-3, with a possible D match to TRBD2 (6 bases). V was cut by 5 bases and J by 2 bases, with 11 bases left in between. Germline V gives CDR1 MNHNS, CDR2 SASEGT. The CDR3 covers 14 residues.

The sample holds many counts of this clonotype. The chain links TRBV28 to TRBJ2-2, with 9 bases matching TRBD1. J lost 7 bases, V lost 6 bases, and 12 bases had no gene match. The CDR3 spans 16 residues. Germline CDR1 and CDR2: MDHEN and SYDVKM. Here the CDR3 reads CASSMAGQGPLGELFF. The CDR3 bases are TGTGCCAGCAGCATGGCGGGACAGGGTCCTCTCGGGGAGCTGTTTTTT.

This clonotype was recorded a few times. This rearrangement joins TRBV10-2 to TRBJ2-2; 13 bases agree with TRBD2. Per the germline V gene, CDR1 is WSHSY and CDR2 is SAAADI. The CDR3 is 19 residues long. The V segment lost 0 bases and the J segment 0 bases; nucleotides outside the gene matches: 4. The CDR3 is CASSESGLAGQSNTGELFF. The CDR3 nucleotides read TGCGCCAGCAGTGAGTCGGGACTAGCGGGACAGTCGAACACCGGGGAGCTGTTTTTT.

For this clonotype: A much larger clone lies one base from this, so it may be a read error. This rearrangement joins TRBV27 to TRBJ2-7; D gene unclear. This CDR3 spans 12 amino acids. Looked up from germline, CDR1 is MNHEY and CDR2 is SMNVEV (reference sequence). CDR3 sequence reads: CASPRSSYGQYF. Written as DNA, the CDR3 is TGTGCCAGCCCGAGGAGCTCCTACGGGCAGTACTTC.

This clonotype appeared many times. This chain links TRBV6-5 with TRBJ2-2; D not resolved. The germline gives CDR1 MNHEY, CDR2 SVGAGI. Trimming left V 0 bases short and J 7 bases short, with 9 bases between. The CDR3 extends over 14 amino acids. CDR3 loop: CASSYSILHGELFF. In DNA, the CDR3 is TGTGCCAGCAGTTACTCGATTCTCCACGGGGAGCTGTTTTTT.

This clonotype was recorded at least ten times. The J gene is TRBJ2-3, the V gene TRBV4-1, with 15 bases fitting TRBD2. The CDR3 consists of 18 residues. The J segment lost 7 bases and the V segment lost 5 bases, leaving 13 bases of the junction unmatched. Germline values: CDR1 MGHRA, CDR2 YSYEKL. The CDR3 protein is CASSWGLAGGFAGNTQYF. The CDR3 DNA follows: TGCGCCAGCAGCTGGGGACTAGCGGGAGGATTCGCGGGTAATACGCAGTATTTT.

This clonotype was recorded many times. V gene TRBV6-1 combines with J gene TRBJ2-5; D uncertain. The CDR3 sequence is 12 residues long. Between the trimmed V and J ends, which lost 5 bases and 9 bases, there was a span of 13 bases. Per the germline V gene, CDR1 is MNHNS and CDR2 is SASEGT. DNA for the CDR3: TGTGCCAGCAGTCGGAGTAGTGAGGCCCAGTACTTC. Its protein is CASSRSSEAQYF.

This clonotype was counted at least ten times. CDR3 sequence: CASSQGTYNEQFF. The CDR3 coding sequence is TGTGCCAGCAGCCAGGGGACCTACAATGAGCAGTTCTTC. The chain links TRBV6-1 to TRBJ2-1; tentative D call: TRBD1 (6 bases). This CDR3 contains 13 residues. Germline V gene sequence: CDR1 MNHNS, CDR2 SASEGT. V was cut by 6 bases and J by 2 bases, with 8 bases left in between.

This clonotype was counted only a few times. V gene TRBV20-1 combines with J gene TRBJ2-5; perhaps TRBD1 as D (5 bases). The germline V gene has CDR1 DFQATT and CDR2 SNEGSKA (reference sequence). This CDR3 has 17 residues. Between the trimmed V and J ends, which lost 2 bases and 0 bases, there was a span of 19 bases. CDR3 loop: CSARLGANARYQETQYF. The CDR3 coding sequence is TGCAGTGCTAGATTAGGGGCTAACGCCAGATACCAAGAGACCCAGTACTTC.